The sequence of this TCR beta chain was determined in a study of OX40 agonist ivuxolimab in advanced cancers. Study summary: Three patients had partial responses: one hepatocellular carcinoma, two cutaneous melanoma.

The V gene's germline CDR1 is LNHNV and CDR2 YYDKDF (reference sequence). Trimming stripped 4 bases from V and 4 bases from J, with 19 bases between. The CDR3 runs to 16 residues. Assay: immunoSEQ multiplex PCR; the TCRdb copy retains only in-frame clones and omits some. Here the sample spans under 90,000 clones, around 89% being singletons. The chain links TRBV15 to TRBJ1-1, with D possibly being TRBD1 (6 bases). This TCR was sampled from an adult with an advanced solid tumor such as melanoma, head and neck, liver or kidney cancer. Specimen: CD4+ or CD8+ T cells sorted from blood, collected in a trial of the OX40 agonist ivuxolimab. The CDR3 region is CATSIHPRGRGTEAFF. The CDR3 nucleotides read TGTGCCACCAGCATCCACCCTCGGGGGCGCGGCACTGAAGCTTTCTTT.